The following is a T cell receptor beta chain sequence with its context. This clone was counted only a few times. This receptor's antigen is unknown. Base qualities are not provided; no much larger clone lies one nucleotide away. The sample is drawn from a study of shared clonotypes between healthy human individuals (TCRdb year 2020). A note on the overall study: The cohort included three men and a couple of women between 18 and 49 years of age. To estimate repertoire size and how much clonotype sharing occurs between individuals, the study deeply sequenced the blood TCR repertoires of five or six healthy adults. Leukapheresis yielded between about 0.9 and 9 billion PBMCs per donor. For each donor, three plates each were used for CD4 naive and CD4 memory, two plates were used for CD8 naive, and one plate was used for CD8 memory. Different laboratories and diverse techniques were used to prepare libraries and sequence TCR repertoires, to increase sequencing depth and limit assay-specific biases. The paper as a whole reports these results and caveats: Across a handful of donors, roughly 5% of naive CD4, around 3.3% of naive CD8, about 2.3% of memory CD4, and 0.3% to 0.45% of memory CD8 clonotypes were shared. Pairwise subsampling indicated that sequencing depth was expected to affect the degree of clonotype sharing among donors. Sampling was restricted to blood, and TCR repertoires in tissues likely differ from the TCR repertoires found in blood. Because the study included only a small number of donors, the genetic and exposure-history diversity represented was limited. Naive subsets generally had larger estimated clonotype richness than memory subsets did. Compared with non-shared clonotypes, the clonotypes found in all four sorted-subset donors had higher generation probabilities. Rarefaction of sorted-subset datasets indicated incomplete sequencing despite the large sequencing depth.

Using the deep immunoSEQ assay, multiplex PCR amplified TCR CDR3 regions from genomic DNA. For each cell subset, the extracted genomic DNA was distributed evenly across all wells of several immunoSEQ 96-well plates, and each plate served as one replicate. For sorted subsets, each replicate PCR was loaded with roughly 190 ng genomic DNA, equivalent to 25,000 to 35,000 T cell genomes. Purified libraries were quantified with a Qubit 3.0 fluorometer, sized on a Bioanalyzer 2100, and re-quantified with the KAPA Library Quantification kit. A separate single-read 150-cycle Illumina NextSeq 550 flow cell was used to sequence each immunoSEQ 96-well plate. Concerning the study's data processing: Because only junctional sequences without quality scores were contained in the immunoSEQ output, filtering matching that applied to full-length reads could not be performed. Sequences were annotated with PyIR, a Python wrapper for IgBLAST v1.9, using IMGT germline references to assign V/J genes and CDR3. Reads were filtered out if the reads had weak V/J assignments (E-value above 1e-6), no CDR3, stop codons, out-of-frame junctions, or ambiguous translated residues. A V3J clonotype was defined by an identical inferred V gene, J gene, and CDR3 amino acid sequence. To compute the percentage overlap between repertoires, the number of shared unique clonotypes was divided by the size of the smaller repertoire. RTK rarefaction, the Chao1 estimator, and Recon v2.1 estimates of unobserved clonotypes were used to assess repertoire richness. For all TCRbeta clonotypes obtained by the gDNA method from a handful of donors, generation probabilities were computed with OLGA. TCRdb retrieved this table from immuneACCESS and kept in-frame rearrangements only. Not all clones are present; in checked studies, unresolved V genes account for under half, and no reason is known for the remainder. Clone size and the V and J calls come from that table; the DNA yielded D and trimming. The sample table shows around 240,000 clones, and over 60% are seen once. The top ten hold approximately 10% of the sample.

The donors were healthy, HIV-negative adults who had no recently reported acute infections or vaccinations. Only Caucasian adults living in Nashville, Tennessee, USA were represented among the donors. CD4+ T cells were enriched through magnetic negative selection, after which naive cells were positively selected on CD45RA and the remaining negative fraction served as the memory subset. After blood collection by leukapheresis, PBMCs were isolated using Ficoll-Histopaque density gradient centrifugation and then cryopreserved in the vapor phase of liquid nitrogen. Analytical flow cytometry was used to check the purity and quantity of every magnetically sorted T cell population. Each sorted fraction had its genomic DNA isolated and then quantified by UV absorbance on a Nanodrop 2000c. The sequenced sample was memory CD4+ T cells sorted from blood. The meaning of the sample's cell subset or site label: CD45RA-negative fraction. This sequence originates from a man aged 25 to 40 in good health.

CDR3 reads: CASSPPLGGIDEQYF. The nucleotides are TGTGCCAGCTCACCACCTCTGGGAGGGATCGACGAGCAGTACTTC. The chain joins TRBV18 to TRBJ2-7; TRBD2 agrees with 7 junctional bases. The CDR3 measures 15 amino acids from cysteine to phenylalanine. Left in the record is the CDR3 DNA by itself, 45 bases read in frame from the first base. V is pruned by 0 bases and J by 5 bases, leaving 7 bases of the junction without a gene match. Looking up the germline V gene yields CDR1 KGHSH and CDR2 LQKENI.